The 18 T cell receptor beta chains listed next were all sequenced from one sample in a study of T cell responses to AZD1222 COVID-19 vaccine. The table came from immunoSEQ multiplex PCR; TCRdb's copy has only in-frame clones and leaves some out. The sample contains 100,000 to 150,000 clones, 85% to 90% of which appear only once. Material: peripheral blood, obtained on day 0 of AZD1222 vaccination. These receptor sequences come from an adult in good health.

V and J are TRBV7-8 and TRBJ2-7; 10 bases fit TRBD2. CDR3 size: 13 residues. The germline CDR1 and CDR2 sequences are SGHVS and FQNEAQ. The CDR3 DNA follows: TGTAGCACCCGGACTAGCGGAACCTACGAGCAGTACTTC. Residues: CSTRTSGTYEQYF.

This clone showed up just once. The J gene is TRBJ2-2, the V gene TRBV5-6; no definite D call. Germline loops: CDR1 SGHDT, CDR2 YYEEEE. The CDR3 has 15 amino acids. V gave up 4 bases and J gave up 1 base, with 11 bases separating them. The chain's CDR3 is CASSPRGQNTGELFF. DNA for the CDR3: TGTGCCAGCAGCCCGCGTGGGCAGAACACCGGGGAGCTGTTTTTT.

This chain connects TRBV6-4 to TRBJ2-7; D call uncertain. The germline V and J ends were trimmed by 5 bases and 2 bases, with 19 bases remaining between them. The CDR3 is made up of 16 amino acids. The germline V gene encodes CDR1 MRHNA and CDR2 SNTAGT. The CDR3 region is CASSHKIPPPAYEQYF. In nucleotides, the CDR3 is TGTGCCAGCAGTCACAAAATCCCCCCCCCAGCCTACGAGCAGTACTTC.

The genes are TRBV7-2 and TRBJ1-2; unclear D gene. Germline V gene sequence: CDR1 SGHTA, CDR2 FQGNSA. CDR3 size: 13 residues. The V end lost 1 base, the J end lost 5 bases, and 8 bases lay between the germline ends. CDR3 DNA sequence: TGTGCCAGCAGCTTAGTCTCCGATTATGGCTACACCTTC. Its translation: CASSLVSDYGYTF.

The rearrangement uses TRBV2 and TRBJ2-2, with unresolved D. The CDR3 extends over 12 amino acids. V gave up 7 bases and J gave up 6 bases, with 9 bases separating them. CDR1 and CDR2 (germline): SNHLY, FYNNEI. CDR3 region: CASTSDAGELFF. CDR3 bases: TGTGCCAGCACATCAGACGCCGGGGAGCTGTTTTTT.

The J gene is TRBJ1-1, the V gene TRBV19; D gene ambiguous. This CDR3 has 14 amino acids. Trimming stripped 4 bases from V and 1 base from J, with 10 bases between. The V gene's germline CDR1 is LNHDA and CDR2 SQIVND (reference sequence). CDR3: CASSNLITNTEAFF. CDR3 in DNA: TGTGCCAGTAGTAATTTAATAACGAACACTGAAGCTTTCTTT.

The rearrangement links TRBV9 to TRBJ1-6; D call uncertain. Per germline, CDR1 SGDLS and CDR2 YYNGEE. The CDR3 runs to 15 residues. V dropped 0 bases and J dropped 4 bases, with 8 bases sitting between them. CDR3 DNA sequence: TGTGCCAGCAGCGTAGAGGCAGAATATAATTCACCCCTCCACTTT. Translated: CASSVEAEYNSPLHF.

The chain links TRBV3-1 (or the pseudogene TRBV3-2) to TRBJ2-5; D is perhaps TRBD2 (7 bases). The CDR3 runs to 18 residues. Trimming took 1 base from V and 5 from J, leaving 23 bases between them. Germline CDR1 and CDR2: LGHDT and YNNKEL (reference sequence). CDR3 in DNA: TGTGCCAGCAGCCAAGTCGCCCCCCGGGGGGAAAGGGGGGAGACCCAGTACTTC. Its translation: CASSQVAPRGERGETQYF.

Regarding this clone: This sample also contains other DNA sequences that code for the same CDR3. The chain employs TRBV9 and TRBJ2-5; no firm D call. The V end lost 1 base, the J end lost 0 bases, and 1 base lay between the germline ends. The CDR3 is 12 residues long. CDR1 SGDLS and CDR2 YYNGEE come from the germline V gene. CDR3 residues: CASSVNQETQYF. Written as DNA, the CDR3 is TGTGCCAGCAGCGTAAACCAAGAGACCCAGTACTTC.

The chain is built from TRBV19 and TRBJ1-1; D unclear. Germline assignment: CDR1 LNHDA and CDR2 SQIVND (reference sequence). The CDR3 extends over 14 amino acids. Trimming took 3 bases from V and 4 from J, leaving 12 bases between them. The CDR3: CASSIWGWGTEAFF. The CDR3 DNA follows: TGTGCCAGTAGTATTTGGGGTTGGGGCACTGAAGCTTTCTTT.

The chain recombines TRBV5-1 with TRBJ1-1, with 7 nucleotides matching TRBD1. Trimming at V came to 4 bases and at J to 7 bases, leaving 13 bases not matched to a gene. Looked up from germline, CDR1 is SGHRS and CDR2 is YFSETQ. This CDR3 spans 15 amino acids. CDR3 bases: TGCGCCAGCAGCCCCCTCGAGGCAGGGGGACGTGAAGCTTTCTTT. It translates to CASSPLEAGGREAFF.

The chain couples TRBV2 to TRBJ2-2; 8 nucleotides match TRBD2. Looked up from germline, CDR1 is SNHLY and CDR2 is FYNNEI. The CDR3 has 15 residues. The V segment lost 1 base and the J segment 5 bases; nucleotides outside the gene matches: 3. For the CDR3, the DNA is TGTGCCAGCAGTGAAGAGGGCGGGGGGACCGGGGAGCTGTTTTTT. It is translated as CASSEEGGGTGELFF.

The genes are TRBV10-3 and TRBJ1-5; no definite D call. Germline lookup yields CDR1 ENHRY and CDR2 SYGVKD. Trimming stripped 4 bases from V and 1 base from J, with 23 bases between. This CDR3 has 19 amino acids. The CDR3 loop reads CAISVSPGGLDSSNQPQHF. CDR3 sequence (DNA): TGTGCCATCAGTGTCTCACCCGGCGGGCTAGACTCCAGCAATCAGCCCCAGCATTTT.

This sequence joins TRBV4-3 and TRBJ2-7; D unclear. CDR1 and CDR2 (germline): LGHNA, YSLEER. The CDR3 contains 14 residues. V lost 1 base and J 5 bases, leaving 12 bases between the germline ends. The CDR3 DNA is TGCGCCAGCAGCCAAGGGGTGGGGATGGACGAGCAGTACTTC. Protein: CASSQGVGMDEQYF.

The rearrangement joins TRBV11-1 to TRBJ2-3, with 8 bases lining up with TRBD2. V shed 5 bases, J shed 4 bases, and the junction held 8 bases outside the gene matches. CDR3 size: 15 residues. The germline gives CDR1 SGHAT, CDR2 FQDESV (reference sequence). CDR3 DNA: TGTGCCAGCAGCCGTAGAGCGGGAGTAGCAGATACGCAGTATTTT. It encodes CASSRRAGVADTQYF.

In this sample, this clone turned up once. V usage is TRBV27 and J usage is TRBJ2-1, with D unresolved. V dropped 2 bases and J dropped 6 bases, with 14 bases sitting between them. Per the germline V gene, CDR1 is MNHEY and CDR2 is SMNVEV (reference sequence). This CDR3 contains 15 residues. As DNA, the CDR3 is TGTGCCAGCAGTTTACTAAGTACCTTCGGCAATGAGCAGTTCTTC. This gives the protein CASSLLSTFGNEQFF.

The chain is built from TRBV7-9 and TRBJ2-7; no reliable D call. Germline CDR1 is SEHNR and CDR2 is FQNEAQ (reference sequence). V gave up 1 base and J gave up 2 bases, with 12 bases separating them. The CDR3 spans 15 residues. In DNA, the CDR3 is TGTGCCAGCAGCTTAGGCCGGACGGCTGCCTACGAGCAGTACTTC. Its protein product is CASSLGRTAAYEQYF.

CDR3 loop: CASSQGQVYGYTF. The CDR3 coding sequence is TGCGCCAGCAGCCAAGGACAGGTTTATGGCTACACCTTC. The J gene is TRBJ1-2, the V gene TRBV4-3; perhaps TRBD1 as D (6 bases). This CDR3 region has 13 residues. Between the trimmed V and J ends, which lost 1 base and 5 bases, there was a span of 8 bases. CDR1 is LGHNA and CDR2 is YSLEER in the germline V gene.